This T cell receptor beta chain derives from a study of shared clonotypes between healthy human individuals. Sequencing used immunoSEQ multiplex PCR; TCRdb keeps in-frame clones, though not all of them. The sample shows over 2 million clones, 85% to 95% of them seen only once. About this clone: This may be a read error, as it is one base from a much larger clone.

The CDR3 runs to 13 residues. Germline CDR1 and CDR2: SGHRS and YFSETQ. The V call is TRBV5-1, the J call TRBJ1-1; 9 nucleotides line up with TRBD1. The receptor's source is a man between 18 and 29 years old in good health. Sequencing was performed on naive CD4+ T cells sorted from blood. As for subset: CD45RA+ positively selected. DNA for the CDR3: TGCGCCAGCAGCCTGGGACAGGGCACTGAAGCTTCCTTT. This sequence encodes CASSLGQGTEASF.